The T cell receptor beta chain under discussion was sequenced for a study of blood T cell repertoires in COVID-19. Study details: Sample material is recorded as cDNA or gDNA derived from T cells, B-cell-depleted T cells, or PBMCs.

Clones were read by immunoSEQ multiplex PCR, and TCRdb kept only the in-frame ones, dropping some. In the table there are about 220,000 clones, around 90% of which are singletons. Within 2 weeks of study entry, exposed participants had contacted a PCR-confirmed or clinician-diagnosed COVID-19 case. Between the trimmed V and J ends, which lost 2 bases and 1 base, there was a span of 21 bases. CDR1 is SGHAT, CDR2 FQNNGV, per germline. There are 18 residues in the CDR3. Sequences were obtained from PBMCs or T cells enriched from blood (not recorded which). The source is a man younger than 45 who had been exposed to COVID-19. The chain recombines TRBV11-2 with TRBJ2-7; D gene uncertain. The CDR3 nucleotides are TGTGCCAGCAGCTTACAATCCATGCGTACAGTCCGTTCCTACGAGCAGTACTTC. The encoded protein is CASSLQSMRTVRSYEQYF.